This entry is about one TCR beta chain. This entry belongs to a study of CD8+ T cells in alopecia areata. The germline V gene encodes CDR1 MNHEY and CDR2 SVGAGI. Trimming shortened V by 0 bases and J by 5 bases, and 8 bases separated the two germline ends. The CDR3 runs to 13 residues. Treatment of the sample: oral pan-JAK inhibitor, 5-10 mg twice daily. cDNA reverse transcribed from extracted RNA served as the sequencing template. Clones were read by immunoSEQ multiplex PCR, and TCRdb kept only the in-frame ones, dropping some. The table includes 200,000 to 250,000 clones, about three fifths detected once.

The chain recombines TRBV6-5 with TRBJ2-7, with D possibly TRBD1 on 5 matching bases. The sequencing here drew on CD4+ T cells sorted from blood, taken at week 4, from a patient treated with tofacitinib. The origin of this receptor is a human donor with alopecia areata. The CDR3 reads CASSYSGVDEQYF. DNA for the CDR3: TGTGCCAGCAGTTACTCAGGGGTGGACGAGCAGTACTTC.